These 11 T cell receptor beta chains were sequenced from one sample in a study of cytotoxic CD8 clonotypes in ibrutinib-treated CLL. Only in-frame clones appear in the TCRdb table, and some are missing; sequencing was by immunoSEQ multiplex PCR. The repertoire consists of 150,000 to 200,000 clones, with 88% occurring once and the leading ten covering 3% to 3.5%. The sequencing used PBMCs, collected at disease progression, from a patient treated with ibrutinib. The receptors were gathered from a human donor with chronic lymphocytic leukemia.

V gene TRBV7-2 combines with J gene TRBJ1-4; the D is unclear. CDR3 length: 13 amino acids. Germline V gene sequence: CDR1 SGHTA, CDR2 FQGNSA. The V gene lost 5 bases and the J gene lost 8 bases, with 12 bases spanning the gap. The CDR3 region is CASSPPLGEKLFF. CDR3 coding DNA: TGTGCCAGCAGCCCCCCGTTAGGGGAAAAACTGTTTTTT. Combining the CDR3 with reference TRBV7-2 and TRBJ1-4 gives the whole variable domain GAGVSQSPSNKVTEKGKDVELRCDPISGHTALYWYRQSLGQGLEFLIYFQGNSAPDKSGLPSDRFSAERTGGSVSTLTIQRTQQEDSAVYLCASSPPLGEKLFFGSGTQLSVL.

The chain is built from TRBV11-3 and TRBJ1-2, with D perhaps TRBD1 (6 bases). The CDR3 contains 13 residues. V lost 3 bases to trimming and J lost 1 base, with 6 bases between them. Germline V CDR1 and CDR2: SGHNT, YENEEA. The CDR3 DNA sequence: TGTGCCAGCAGCTTGGACAGTAACTATGGCTACACCTTC. Its protein is CASSLDSNYGYTF.

J is TRBJ2-2 and V is TRBV5-1, with D uncertain. CDR1 and CDR2 from the germline V gene are SGHRS and YFSETQ. CDR3 length: 16 amino acids. With 6 bases removed from V and 1 base from J, the gap between germline ends came to 16 bases. The CDR3 nucleotides read TGCGCCAGCACCCCAGACGTGGCGGTGAACACCGGGGAGCTGTTTTTT. Translation gives CASTPDVAVNTGELFF.

The chain recombines TRBV19 with TRBJ1-4, with D perhaps TRBD1 (5 bases). V was clipped by 5 bases and J by 7 bases, with 29 bases between them. CDR3 size: 19 residues. From germline, CDR1 is LNHDA and CDR2 SQIVND (reference sequence). CDR3 coding DNA: TGTGCCAGTAGTTCAACGCCAGGGAGGGCGGCCATGGATATTGAAAAACTGTTTTTT. Its protein is CASSSTPGRAAMDIEKLFF.

In its sample, this clone was seen a few times. The CDR3 nucleotides read TGTGCCACGAATGGGGCTGGAAACACCATATATTTT. This encodes CATNGAGNTIYF. The genes are TRBV19 and TRBJ1-3; D is unresolved. This CDR3 is 12 amino acids long. V was cut by 10 bases and J by 2 bases, with 9 bases left in between. CDR1 LNHDA and CDR2 SQIVND come from the germline V gene (reference sequence).

V is TRBV11-2 and J is TRBJ2-3, with D perhaps matching TRBD1 (6 bases). Germline values: CDR1 SGHAT, CDR2 FQNNGV. Trimming shortened V by 5 bases and J by 0 bases, and 24 bases separated the two germline ends. The CDR3 is made up of 19 amino acids. CDR3: CASSTLGASLQTSTDTQYF. The CDR3 nucleotides read TGTGCCAGCAGCACCTTGGGGGCGAGCCTACAAACTAGCACAGATACGCAGTATTTT. The full variable domain, rest sourced from reference TRBV11-2 and TRBJ2-3, is EAGVAQSPRYKIIEKRQSVAFWCNPISGHATLYWYQQILGQGPKLLIQFQNNGVVDDSQLPKDRFSAERLKGVDSTLKIQPAKLEDSAVYLCASSTLGASLQTSTDTQYFGPGTRLTVL.

This chain links TRBV5-1 with TRBJ1-2; TRBD1 is a possible D gene (5 bases). Per germline, CDR1 SGHRS and CDR2 YFSETQ. Between the trimmed V and J ends, which lost 2 bases and 6 bases, there was a span of 14 bases. This CDR3 spans 14 amino acids. CDR3 in amino acids: CASSFGDVDNGYTF. The CDR3 coding sequence is TGCGCCAGCAGCTTCGGGGACGTTGATAATGGCTACACCTTC.

This rearrangement joins TRBV19 to TRBJ1-2; 7 bases align to TRBD1. Germline assignment: CDR1 LNHDA and CDR2 SQIVND (reference sequence). The CDR3 length is 14 residues. V was clipped by 1 base and J by 4 bases; unmatched bases: 3. The DNA of the CDR3 is TGTGCCAGTAGTATAGGACAGGGATTCTATGGCTACACCTTC. Its translation: CASSIGQGFYGYTF. Based on the CDR3 plus reference TRBV19 and TRBJ1-2, the full variable domain is DGGITQSPKYLFRKEGQNVTLSCEQNLNHDAMYWYRQDPGQGLRLIYYSQIVNDFQKGDIAEGYSVSREKKESFPLTVTSAQKNPTAFYLCASSIGQGFYGYTFGSGTRLTVV.

The chain carries TRBV7-6 and TRBJ1-5, with a tentative D call TRBD1 (5 bases). Germline-derived CDR1 and CDR2 are SGHVS and FNYEAQ. With 2 bases removed from V and 0 bases from J, the gap between germline ends came to 8 bases. The CDR3 covers 15 residues. For the CDR3, the DNA is TGTGCCAGCAGCTTAACCAGGGCTAGCAATCAGCCCCAGCATTTT. Translated, it gives CASSLTRASNQPQHF.

V gene TRBV29-1 combines with J gene TRBJ1-1; 7 nucleotides line up with TRBD1. Trimming at V came to 5 bases and at J to 1 base, leaving 10 bases not matched to a gene. CDR3 length: 15 residues. Germline values: CDR1 SQVTM, CDR2 ANQGSEA. CDR3 loop: CSVWGTGTANTEAFF. CDR3 in DNA: TGCAGCGTTTGGGGGACCGGGACAGCGAACACTGAAGCTTTCTTT.

This clone was counted once. V usage is TRBV27 and J usage is TRBJ2-1, with TRBD2 matching over 9 bases. CDR1 and CDR2 (germline): MNHEY, SMNVEV (reference sequence). The length of the CDR3 is 14 residues. V lost 5 bases and J lost 12; bases outside the gene matches: 11. CDR3 loop: CASSPWSAGGAQFF. The DNA for the CDR3 is TGTGCCAGCAGTCCCTGGTCGGCGGGAGGGGCGCAGTTCTTC.